This T cell receptor (beta chain) came from a study of CD8 T cells in ankylosing spondylitis. From the 5' RACE reads, TCRdb called clonotypes with MiXCR, one entry per CDR3 protein. Of around 480,000 distinct CDR3 sequences listed, more than 15% are singletons. V was clipped by 0 bases and J by 6 bases, with 11 bases between them. Per germline, CDR1 SGHRS and CDR2 YFSETQ. The CDR3 has 14 amino acids. A few counts support this clonotype. Its specificity is unknown. Study-level results: In ankylosing spondylitis patients, matched synovial fluid reportedly showed significant enrichment of disease-linked clones. Within ankylosing spondylitis blood, a TCR beta motif made up of fewer than ten highly homologous variants appeared to be characteristic.

This sequence was found in a male donor with ankylosing spondylitis. Specimen: blood, either unsorted or a sorted T cell fraction (not recorded which). The V call is TRBV5-1, the J call TRBJ2-3; D unresolved. The CDR3 reads CASSLAGSADTQYF. CDR3 nucleotides: TGCGCCAGCAGCTTGGCCGGGTCTGCGGATACGCAGTATTTT.